This T cell receptor beta chain was recovered during a study of CD8 T cells in Susac syndrome. Regarding the study as a whole: It was acknowledged by the study that relatively few individuals were included in its TCR sequencing and HLA analysis.

Notes on this clonotype: Its antigen is not known.

The authors carried out high-throughput sequencing of TCR beta. They applied it to CD8+ and CD4+ T cells obtained from blood. Bulk CD8+ and CD4+ cells came from magnetic negative isolation; CD8+ TEMRA by FACS. When the RNA was reverse transcribed, random hexamers were used with an input of about 0.5 to 1 ug. TCR beta CDR3 was amplified by immunoSEQ multiplex PCR. This amplification extended across 54 Vbeta and 13 Jbeta segments. TCRdb itself ran the immunoSEQ multiplex PCR reads through MiXCR, one entry per CDR3 protein. The sample records 55,000 to 70,000 distinct CDR3 sequences, 85% to 95% being singletons. CDR1 MNHEY and CDR2 SVGAGI come from the germline V gene. Between the trimmed V and J ends, which lost 7 bases and 5 bases, there was a span of 8 bases. The CDR3 is 11 residues long.

The sequence was collected from a human donor in good health. V usage is TRBV6-5 and J usage is TRBJ1-1; maybe TRBD1 (6 bases). What was sequenced was CD8+ T cells from PBMCs. The CDR3 DNA reads as TGTGCCAGCATCACAGGGACTGAAGCTTTCTTT. Translating it yields CASITGTEAFF.